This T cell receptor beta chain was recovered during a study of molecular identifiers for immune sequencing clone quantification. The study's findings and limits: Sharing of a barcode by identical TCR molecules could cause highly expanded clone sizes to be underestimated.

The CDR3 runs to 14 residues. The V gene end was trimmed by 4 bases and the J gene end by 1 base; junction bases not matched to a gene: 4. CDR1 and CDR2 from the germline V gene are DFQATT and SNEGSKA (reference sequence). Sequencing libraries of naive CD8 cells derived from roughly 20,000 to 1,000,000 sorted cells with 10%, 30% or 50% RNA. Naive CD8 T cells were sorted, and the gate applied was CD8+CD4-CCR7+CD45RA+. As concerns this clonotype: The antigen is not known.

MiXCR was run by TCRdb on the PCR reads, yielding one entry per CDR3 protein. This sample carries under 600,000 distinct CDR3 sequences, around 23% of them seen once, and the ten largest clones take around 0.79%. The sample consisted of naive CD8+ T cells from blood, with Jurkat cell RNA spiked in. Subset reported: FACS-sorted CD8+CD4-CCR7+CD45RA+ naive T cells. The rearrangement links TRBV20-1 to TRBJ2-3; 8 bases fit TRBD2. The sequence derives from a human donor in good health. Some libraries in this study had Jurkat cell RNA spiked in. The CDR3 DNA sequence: TGCAGTGCTAACCCGGGACTAGGCACAGATACGCAGTATTTT. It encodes CSANPGLGTDTQYF.